These 17 T cell receptor beta chains came from one sample sequenced in a study of blood T cells in healthy people across ages (dated by TCRdb to about 2015). The library was prepared using 5' RACE. The sequencing machine was an Illumina HiSeq 2500. A second PCR of about 6 to 11 cycles was performed with a sample-barcoded 5' primer and a J-beta primer mix. TCRdb passed the public sequencing reads through fastp at Q25 and MiXCR, retaining productive beta sequences. Identical CDR3 proteins give one entry, which carries the most common genes and DNA. This sample has approximately 820,000 distinct CDR3 sequences in its table, and 40% to 50% of those were observed once. The top ten clonotypes cover roughly a fifth of the sample. Material: blood. The receptors here all came from a man aged 55-75 years in good health.

The chain links TRBV20-1 to TRBJ2-1; D gene ambiguous. The CDR3 loop spans 12 amino acids. V was shortened by 6 bases and J by 7 bases, with 13 bases between the two germline ends. Germline-derived CDR1 and CDR2 are DFQATT and SNEGSKA (reference sequence). The CDR3 region has the DNA TGCAGTGCAAACCCCCTATGGAATGAGCAGTTCTTC. Translated, it gives CSANPLWNEQFF.

This chain links TRBV4-1 with TRBJ2-3; TRBD2 might be the D (6 bases). V lost 7 bases to trimming and J lost 12 bases, with 29 bases between them. From germline, CDR1 is MGHRA and CDR2 YSYEKL. The CDR3 runs 16 residues. The DNA of the CDR3 is TGCGCCAGCACCACTAGTCTGCGGGGCTATCAAGACCCCCAGTATTTT. This encodes CASTTSLRGYQDPQYF.

The V gene is TRBV20-1, the J gene TRBJ2-7; 10 bases line up with TRBD2. The end of the DNA aligns better with TRBJ2-5, so the J call may be wrong. The CDR3 spans 16 residues. CDR1 and CDR2 (germline): DFQATT, SNEGSKA (reference sequence). The CDR3 coding sequence is TGCAGTGCGGTGGGCCTCGCTAGCGGGGGACTAAAGACCCAGTACTTC. Translating gives CSAVGLASGGLKTQYF.

Only a few counts were recorded for this clonotype. This chain joins TRBV20-1 and TRBJ2-1; 10 bases are a match to TRBD2. This CDR3 spans 14 amino acids. From germline, CDR1 is DFQATT and CDR2 SNEGSKA (reference sequence). Trimming cost V 4 bases and J 7 bases; bases outside gene matches: 7. The CDR3 loop is CSANSGGAWNEQFF. The CDR3, as DNA: TGCAGTGCTAACAGCGGGGGGGCTTGGAATGAGCAGTTCTTC.

This clonotype was observed a few times. The J gene is TRBJ2-7, the V gene TRBV6-5; TRBD1 matches 9 bases. Per germline, CDR1 MNHEY and CDR2 SVGAGI. The CDR3 totals 13 residues. V lost 2 bases and J lost 5; bases outside the gene matches: 1. The DNA for the CDR3 is TGTGCCAGCAGTTACGGACAGGGGAACGAGCAGTACTTC. Protein: CASSYGQGNEQYF.

The CDR3 reads CAISGENEKLFF. In DNA, the CDR3 is TGTGCCATCAGTGGGGAGAATGAAAAACTGTTTTTT. The J gene is TRBJ1-4, the V gene TRBV10-3; D not resolved. The V gene lost 4 bases and the J gene lost 5 bases, with 5 bases spanning the gap. CDR1 and CDR2 (germline): ENHRY, SYGVKD. This CDR3 has 12 residues.

Only one count was recorded for this clonotype. V gene TRBV6-2 or TRBV6-3 combines with J gene TRBJ2-4; D gene ambiguous. The DNA end is a closer match to TRBJ2-5, so the J assignment may be wrong. Germline V gene data show CDR1 as MNHEY and CDR2 as SVGEGT. The CDR3 covers 15 residues. The CDR3 DNA reads as TGTGCCAGCAGTTACTCCGGCGTACTCTTGGAGACCCAGTACTTC. Translated, it gives CASSYSGVLLETQYF.

This rearrangement joins TRBV7-2 to TRBJ1-5; 7 bases are shared with TRBD1. Germline V gene data show CDR1 as SGHTA and CDR2 as FQGNSA. Trimming at V came to 1 base and at J to 7 bases, leaving 13 bases not matched to a gene. This CDR3 region has 17 residues. CDR3 nucleotides: TGTGCCAGCAGCTTAGGTCCTGGGACAGTATTAAAGCAGCCCCAGCATTTT. It translates to CASSLGPGTVLKQPQHF.

V usage is TRBV4-2 and J usage is TRBJ2-7; D may be TRBD2 (6 bases). CDR3 size: 15 residues. Between the trimmed V and J ends, which lost 0 bases and 1 base, there was a span of 10 bases. The germline V gene has CDR1 LGHNA and CDR2 YNFKEQ. The CDR3 here is CASSQDISGSYEQYF. Here the CDR3 DNA reads TGTGCCAGCAGCCAAGATATCAGCGGGTCCTACGAGCAGTACTTC.

The V and J genes are TRBV4-3 and TRBJ2-1, with 7 positions matching TRBD2. Germline CDR1 LGHNA, CDR2 YSLEER. The CDR3 covers 17 residues. With V trimmed by 4 bases and J by 12 bases, 21 bases remained unmatched. CDR3 in amino acids: CASSPRAGDLPGVVQFF. The CDR3 DNA follows: TGCGCCAGCAGCCCCCGGGCGGGGGACCTGCCAGGAGTGGTGCAGTTCTTC.

Turning to this clonotype: A much larger clone lies a single base off, so this may be a read error. V usage is TRBV7-9 and J usage is TRBJ2-1; D may be TRBD2 (6 bases). Per germline, CDR1 SEHNR and CDR2 FQNEAQ (reference sequence). The CDR3 loop spans 15 amino acids. V was pared by 1 base and J by 13 bases, with 20 bases between. DNA of the CDR3: TGTGCCAGCAGCTTAGTTGCGGGACCTCAAGAGACCCAGTTCTTC. Encoded protein: CASSLVAGPQETQFF.

The J gene is TRBJ2-3, the V gene TRBV29-1; D ambiguous. The CDR3 runs 12 residues. CDR1 and CDR2 from the germline V gene are SQVTM and ANQGSEA. V was clipped by 4 bases and J by 2 bases, with 7 bases between them. CDR3 DNA sequence: TGCAGCGTTGCCCCCGACACAGATACGCAGTATTTT. This translates into CSVAPDTDTQYF.

This clonotype appeared a single time. The chain recombines TRBV12-3 or TRBV12-4 with TRBJ2-7; TRBD2 aligns across 9 bases. Trimming removed 7 bases from V and 5 bases from J; junction bases left unmatched: 6. The CDR3 is 13 residues long. The CDR3 coding sequence is TGTGCCAGCAACATAGCGGGGGCCAACGAGCAGTACTTC. It is translated as CASNIAGANEQYF.

This clonotype was found a few times. A much larger clonotype is one base distant, so this may be a read error. The chain joins TRBV7-2 to TRBJ2-1; D is undetermined. The CDR3 runs 11 residues. Germline-derived CDR1 and CDR2 are SGHTA and FQGNSA. The CDR3 nucleotides read TGTGCCAGCAGTTTAGCCAATGAGCAGTTCTTC. Its protein product is CASSLANEQFF.

This clonotype was found a few times. This rearrangement joins TRBV27 to TRBJ2-5; D might be TRBD1 (7 bases). V lost 4 bases and J 1 base, leaving 13 bases between the germline ends. This CDR3 has 15 residues. Germline V gene lookup returns CDR1 MNHEY and CDR2 SMNVEV (reference sequence). CDR3 loop: CASSSWRGRQETQYF. For the CDR3, the DNA is TGTGCCAGCAGTTCCTGGAGGGGGCGCCAAGAGACCCAGTACTTC.

This clonotype was seen more than once but under ten times. The chain couples TRBV3-1 to TRBJ1-4; 7 bases agree with TRBD1. V lost 1 base, J lost 7 bases, and 6 bases stayed unmatched. CDR1 and CDR2 (germline): LGHDT, YNNKEL (reference sequence). The CDR3 has 15 amino acids. In DNA, the CDR3 is TGTGCCAGCAGCCAAGGTTACAGGGGCGGTGAAAAACTGTTTTTT. It translates to CASSQGYRGGEKLFF.

A few counts support this clonotype. V and J are TRBV13 and TRBJ2-5; D perhaps matches TRBD2 (6 bases). The V end lost 5 bases, the J end lost 2 bases, and 12 bases lay between the germline ends. Germline V gene data show CDR1 as PRHDT and CDR2 as FYEKMQ (reference sequence). The CDR3 has 14 amino acids. CDR3 region: CASSPVGGQETQYF. The CDR3 DNA sequence: TGTGCCAGCAGCCCCGTCGGGGGTCAAGAGACCCAGTACTTC.